These 28 T cell receptor beta chains originate from one sample sequenced in a study of blood T cell repertoires in COVID-19. The protocol was immunoSEQ multiplex PCR, while the TCRdb copy is restricted to in-frame clones and leaves out a portion. In the table there are roughly 190,000 clones, just under 90% of which are singletons. Input material: peripheral blood. The source of these receptors is a man between 18 and 29 years old with active or convalescent COVID-19.

This rearrangement joins TRBV5-6 to TRBJ1-2; 7 nucleotides align to TRBD1. Germline CDR1 is SGHDT and CDR2 is YYEEEE. CDR3 length equals 14 residues. V was clipped by 4 bases and J by 5 bases; unmatched bases: 8. The CDR3, as DNA: TGTGCCAGCAGCCCAGGCGGGACAGTGTATGGCTACACCTTC. Protein: CASSPGGTVYGYTF.

V usage is TRBV18 and J usage is TRBJ2-7; TRBD1 matches 8 bases. This CDR3 spans 17 amino acids. J lost 3 bases, V lost 3 bases, and 13 bases had no gene match. Germline values: CDR1 KGHSH, CDR2 LQKENI. CDR3 nucleotide sequence: TGTGCCAGCTCACCGACCCCCTCTGGGACAGGACGCTACGAGCAGTACTTC. It codes for CASSPTPSGTGRYEQYF.

V usage is TRBV7-9 and J usage is TRBJ1-4; the D gene is possibly TRBD1 (5 bases). This CDR3 is 15 amino acids long. Germline-derived CDR1 and CDR2 are SEHNR and FQNEAQ (reference sequence). The V end lost 3 bases, the J end lost 3 bases, and 11 bases lay between the germline ends. The CDR3 sequence is CASSFPGGSNEKLFF. CDR3 DNA: TGTGCCAGCAGCTTTCCGGGGGGATCTAATGAAAAACTGTTTTTT.

This chain joins TRBV5-1 and TRBJ2-3; tentatively, D is TRBD1 (6 bases). The CDR3 loop spans 15 amino acids. Trimming removed 0 bases at V and 5 bases at J, with 13 bases between. CDR1 SGHRS and CDR2 YFSETQ come from the germline V gene. As DNA, the CDR3 is TGCGCCAGCAGCTTGGGACAGGTGTCGAAAGATACGCAGTATTTT. Translated, it gives CASSLGQVSKDTQYF.

Only one count was recorded for this clone. The chain has TRBV12-3 or TRBV12-4 and TRBJ2-4; TRBD1 is a possible D gene (5 bases). With 2 bases removed from V and 8 bases from J, the gap between germline ends came to 7 bases. CDR3 length: 12 residues. The CDR3 region has the DNA TGTGCCAGCAGTTTAAAAGGGGACATTCAGTACTTC. Encoded protein: CASSLKGDIQYF.

This chain links TRBV5-1 with TRBJ2-1, with 11 bases fitting TRBD2. Germline V gene data show CDR1 as SGHRS and CDR2 as YFSETQ. The V and J ends lost 4 bases and 6 bases, in that order; junction bases with no gene match: 9. CDR3 length equals 16 residues. In nucleotides, the CDR3 is TGCGCCAGCAGCCTGGGCTCTAGCGGGGGGATCAATGAGCAGTTCTTC. Translated, it gives CASSLGSSGGINEQFF.

V is TRBV5-5 and J is TRBJ2-1; TRBD2 matches 11 bases. This CDR3 has 17 residues. Germline V CDR1 and CDR2: SGHKS, YYEKEE (reference sequence). Trimming at V came to 4 bases and at J to 5 bases, leaving 11 bases not matched to a gene. The CDR3 nucleotides read TGTGCCAGCAGCCCCGGACTAGCGGGCTTGCGGCACAATGAGCAGTTCTTC. Encoded protein: CASSPGLAGLRHNEQFF.

This rearrangement joins TRBV4-1 to TRBJ1-1; D is unresolved. Germline CDR1 reads MGHRA; CDR2 reads YSYEKL. CDR3 length: 13 residues. V lost 4 bases, J lost 5 bases, and 11 bases lay in between. The CDR3 region is CASSRSVWTEAFF. CDR3 nucleotide sequence: TGCGCCAGCAGCCGGAGCGTGTGGACTGAAGCTTTCTTT.

The chain combines TRBV2 with TRBJ1-5; 10 bases line up with TRBD1. The J segment lost 7 bases and the V segment lost 7 bases, leaving 19 bases of the junction unmatched. Germline lookup yields CDR1 SNHLY and CDR2 FYNNEI. The CDR3 covers 18 residues. Written as DNA, the CDR3 is TGTGCCAGCACCCCCCTCCCGGGGACAGGGGACGATGGACAGCCCCAGCATTTT. The encoded protein is CASTPLPGTGDDGQPQHF.

This chain joins TRBV27 and TRBJ2-3; TRBD1 matches at 7 bases. V gave up 2 bases and J gave up 8 bases; unmatched junction bases: 16. The CDR3 is made up of 17 amino acids. CDR1 and CDR2 from the germline V gene are MNHEY and SMNVEV (reference sequence). CDR3 sequence (DNA): TGTGCCAGCAGTTTAAACCGACAGGGCCTTTCCGTCTCTACGCAGTATTTT. Encoded protein: CASSLNRQGLSVSTQYF.

This clone was observed once. The V gene is TRBV6-1, the J gene TRBJ1-2; D possibly corresponds to TRBD1 (6 bases). There are 17 residues in the CDR3. Trimming stripped 3 bases from V and 4 bases from J, with 21 bases between. Per the germline V gene, CDR1 is MNHNS and CDR2 is SASEGT. CDR3 region: CASSEDEVRGLIYGYTF. The DNA of the CDR3 is TGTGCCAGCAGTGAGGACGAGGTCAGGGGTCTTATCTATGGCTACACCTTC.

V gene TRBV3-1 (or the pseudogene TRBV3-2) combines with J gene TRBJ2-3; D unresolved. The CDR3 loop spans 13 amino acids. CDR1 is LGHDT, CDR2 YNNKEL, per germline (reference sequence). Trimming stripped 3 bases from V and 9 bases from J, with 13 bases between. The CDR3 sequence: CASSQSETVTQYF. The CDR3 region has the DNA TGTGCCAGCAGCCAGTCCGAGACTGTAACGCAGTATTTT.

The gene calls are TRBV2 and TRBJ1-4; the D gene is possibly TRBD1 (5 bases). The germline V and J ends were trimmed by 7 bases and 4 bases, with 10 bases remaining between them. The CDR3 contains 13 residues. Germline values: CDR1 SNHLY, CDR2 FYNNEI. For the CDR3, the DNA is TGTGCCAGCACCGGGGGTTATAATGAAAAACTGTTTTTT. It specifies CASTGGYNEKLFF.

The gene calls are TRBV9 and TRBJ1-4; 7 bases align to TRBD1. The V gene end was trimmed by 4 bases and the J gene end by 5 bases; junction bases not matched to a gene: 11. Germline V gene sequence: CDR1 SGDLS, CDR2 YYNGEE. CDR3 length: 16 amino acids. The CDR3 DNA is TGTGCCAGCAGCTCCGGAACGACAGGGTTAAATGAAAAACTGTTTTTT. It is translated as CASSSGTTGLNEKLFF.

This rearrangement joins TRBV7-2 to TRBJ1-2, with 7 bases identical to TRBD1. V shed 3 bases and J 5 bases; nucleotides not matched to a gene: 3. Germline V CDR1 and CDR2: SGHTA, FQGNSA. This CDR3 contains 13 residues. CDR3 sequence reads: CASSFDRVYGYTF. The CDR3 region has the DNA TGTGCCAGCAGCTTTGACAGGGTTTATGGCTACACCTTC.

The CDR3 sequence is CASSQGGEGGNTIYF. DNA for the CDR3: TGTGCCAGCAGCCAGGGGGGGGAGGGTGGAAACACCATATATTTT. V usage is TRBV7-8 and J usage is TRBJ1-3; 7 nucleotides line up with TRBD1. J lost 3 bases, V lost 5 bases, and 7 bases had no gene match. The CDR3 extends over 15 amino acids. Looked up from germline, CDR1 is SGHVS and CDR2 is FQNEAQ. Complete variable domain (other parts from reference TRBV7-8 and TRBJ1-3): GAGVSQSPRYKVAKRGQDVALRCDPISGHVSLFWYQQALGQGPEFLTYFQNEAQLDKSGLPSDRFFAERPEGSVSTLKIQRTQQEDSAVYLCASSQGGEGGNTIYFGEGSWLTVV.

This sequence joins TRBV28 and TRBJ1-1, with 8 bases that match TRBD1. The CDR3 spans 15 residues. With V trimmed by 5 bases and J by 1 base, 6 bases remained unmatched. Per the germline V gene, CDR1 is MDHEN and CDR2 is SYDVKM. The CDR3 region is CASSLHGQGNTEAFF. The CDR3 DNA sequence: TGTGCCAGCAGTCTTCACGGACAGGGGAACACTGAAGCTTTCTTT.

The chain carries TRBV7-9 and TRBJ2-1, with D possibly matching TRBD1 (7 bases). The germline V gene has CDR1 SEHNR and CDR2 FQNEAQ (reference sequence). The V and J ends lost 5 bases and 7 bases respectively, with 21 bases between them. The CDR3 has 16 amino acids. In DNA, the CDR3 is TGTGCCAGCAGCCTAGTTAGTGGCTCAGGGGGGAATGAGCAGTTCTTC. It is translated as CASSLVSGSGGNEQFF. The full variable domain, completed using reference TRBV7-9 and TRBJ2-1, is DTGVSQNPRHKITKRGQNVTFRCDPISEHNRLYWYRQTLGQGPEFLTYFQNEAQLEKSRLLSDRFSAERPKGSFSTLEIQRTEQGDSAMYLCASSLVSGSGGNEQFFGPGTRLTVL.

The V call is TRBV5-4, the J call TRBJ2-3, with 8 bases that match TRBD2. Unmatched junction bases numbered 4, after V lost 1 base and J lost 6 bases. This CDR3 is 14 amino acids long. Germline V gene data show CDR1 as SGHNT and CDR2 as YYREEE (reference sequence). The CDR3 reads CASSLREGPDTQYF. CDR3 nucleotides: TGTGCCAGCAGCTTGCGGGAGGGCCCGGATACGCAGTATTTT.

The chain joins TRBV7-6 to TRBJ2-2; no reliable D call. The germline gives CDR1 SGHVS, CDR2 FNYEAQ. Trimming took 2 bases from V and 10 from J, leaving 17 bases between them. This CDR3 has 15 amino acids. The CDR3 nucleotides read TGTGCCAGCAGCTTACTCCCCGACTTGAGTAAGGAGCTGTTTTTT. Amino acid sequence: CASSLLPDLSKELFF.

The chain has TRBV11-2 and TRBJ1-2, with 7 bases lining up with TRBD1. This CDR3 region has 16 residues. The germline V gene encodes CDR1 SGHAT and CDR2 FQNNGV. The trim removed 1 base at V and 2 bases at J, leaving 7 bases unmatched. The CDR3, as DNA: TGTGCCAGCAGCTTAGGACAGACAGGGATAAACTATGGCTACACCTTC. The encoded protein is CASSLGQTGINYGYTF.

The rearrangement joins TRBV7-9 to TRBJ1-5, with D possibly matching TRBD1 (5 bases). V was shortened by 6 bases and J by 9 bases, with 12 bases between the two germline ends. The CDR3 contains 12 residues. In germline, CDR1 is SEHNR, CDR2 FQNEAQ (reference sequence). CDR3 nucleotide sequence: TGTGCCAGCAGTCCGTCGGGGGGGCCCCAGCATTTT. Its protein is CASSPSGGPQHF.

V gene TRBV7-8 combines with J gene TRBJ1-2, with a tentative D call TRBD1 (6 bases). Between the trimmed V and J ends, which lost 3 bases and 4 bases, there was a span of 24 bases. The CDR3 contains 18 residues. CDR1 SGHVS and CDR2 FQNEAQ come from the germline V gene. The CDR3 loop is CASSLLRDIELPPYGYTF. The CDR3 DNA reads TGTGCCAGCAGCTTGCTACGGGACATCGAACTACCGCCCTATGGCTACACCTTC.

This clone has just a few counts. V and J are TRBV5-4 and TRBJ1-2, with D perhaps matching TRBD1 (5 bases). Deletions cut 3 bases from V and 7 bases from J, with 16 bases between. The CDR3 spans 14 residues. Germline assignment: CDR1 SGHNT and CDR2 YYREEE (reference sequence). The CDR3, as DNA: TGTGCCAGCAGCTCCCAAACAGGATCGCCTGGCTACACCTTC. Translated: CASSSQTGSPGYTF. The complete variable domain, with remaining parts taken from reference TRBV5-4 and TRBJ1-2, reads ETGVTQSPTHLIKTRGQQVTLRCSSQSGHNTVSWYQQALGQGPQFIFQYYREEENGRGNFPPRFSGLQFPNYSSELNVNALELDDSALYLCASSSQTGSPGYTFGSGTRLTVV.

The sample holds one count of this clone. The rearrangement uses TRBV4-2 and TRBJ1-6; 8 bases are a match to TRBD1. This CDR3 contains 14 residues. V lost 6 bases and J lost 10; bases outside the gene matches: 8. In germline, CDR1 is LGHNA, CDR2 YNFKEQ. The CDR3 sequence: CASRPTGVRSPLHF. Written as DNA, the CDR3 is TGTGCCAGCAGGCCGACAGGGGTCCGATCACCCCTCCACTTT.

The J gene is TRBJ1-1, the V gene TRBV29-1, with D maybe TRBD1 (6 bases). There are 12 residues in the CDR3. Per the germline V gene, CDR1 is SQVTM and CDR2 is ANQGSEA. V lost 4 bases, J lost 5 bases, and 11 bases lay in between. The CDR3 region is CSVAQGRTEAFF. Written as DNA, the CDR3 is TGCAGCGTTGCACAGGGCAGGACTGAAGCTTTCTTT.

The J gene is TRBJ1-2, the V gene TRBV19, with unresolved D. Trimming took 7 bases from V and 0 from J, leaving 9 bases between them. Per germline, CDR1 LNHDA and CDR2 SQIVND (reference sequence). The CDR3 is 13 amino acids. CDR3 residues: CASTHTPNYGYTF. In DNA form, the CDR3 reads TGTGCCAGTACCCACACCCCTAACTATGGCTACACCTTC.

The V and J genes are TRBV10-3 and TRBJ1-2, with 10 bases fitting TRBD1. Germline V lookup: CDR1 ENHRY, CDR2 SYGVKD. The V gene end was trimmed by 7 bases and the J gene end by 4 bases; junction bases not matched to a gene: 12. The CDR3 contains 16 residues. The CDR3: CAIMGQGLDYGYGYTF. The CDR3 DNA is TGTGCCATCATGGGACAGGGGTTGGATTATGGCTATGGCTACACCTTC.